A selection of T cell receptor beta chains follows, all from one sample in a study of regulatory T cells in long-lasting Graves disease. TCRdb reprocessed the multiplex PCR reads via MiXCR and lists one record per CDR3 protein. Of around 500,000 distinct CDR3 sequences in the sample, roughly 20% were seen once. The sample in question was peripheral blood mononuclear cells (PBMCs), obtained when the disease was refractory, from a patient treated with antithyroid drugs. The receptors here all came from a female donor with Graves disease. The CDR3 runs from the conserved cysteine through the conserved F or W. A D gene is named only where the DNA matches it firmly. Not all rows give a size; the values are once, few, many and, for expanded clones, a class.

size	V	D	J	CDR3	DNA
-	TRBV4-1	-	TRBJ1-1	CASSRVGLNTEAFF	TGCGCCAGCAGTCGGGTGGGACTGAACACTGAAGCTTTCTTT
few	TRBV2	-	TRBJ2-7	CASSNDNYEQYF	TGTGCCAGCAGTAATGACAATTACGAGCAGTACTTC
-	TRBV27	TRBD1	TRBJ2-4	CASSLDRTLNGENIQYF	TGTGCCAGCAGTTTGGACAGGACCCTAAACGGGGAAAACATTCAGTACTTC
many	TRBV6-2/TRBV6-3	TRBD2	TRBJ2-2	CASSGRRLAGGTGELFF	TGTGCCAGCAGCGGACGCAGACTAGCGGGAGGGACCGGGGAGCTGTTTTTT
few	TRBV6-2/TRBV6-3	TRBD1	TRBJ1-2	CASSLSGTGGHYGYTF	TGTGCCAGCAGTTTATCCGGGACAGGGGGGCACTATGGCTACACCTTC
-	TRBV25-1	-	TRBJ2-7	CASQLGYSYEQYF	TGTGCCAGCCAGCTCGGGTACTCCTACGAGCAGTACTTC
many	TRBV7-9	TRBD1	TRBJ1-4	CASSLWGGQQNEKLFF	TGTGCCAGCAGCTTATGGGGGGGACAGCAGAATGAAAAACTGTTTTTT
-	TRBV6-5	-	TRBJ1-5	CASSYSEVYSNQPQHF	TGTGCCAGCAGTTACTCGGAGGTCTACAGCAATCAGCCCCAGCATTTT
many	TRBV15	-	TRBJ2-5	CATSRDLGAKRETQYF	TGTGCCACCAGCAGAGATTTAGGGGCGAAGAGGGAGACCCAGTACTTC
many	TRBV28	TRBD1	TRBJ1-2	CASSFQQGSLGYTF	TGTGCTAGCAGTTTTCAACAGGGGAGTTTGGGCTACACCTTC
few	TRBV5-1	-	TRBJ2-5	CASSGQGTQETQYF	TGCGCCAGCAGCGGTCAGGGGACTCAAGAGACCCAGTACTTC
few	TRBV9	-	TRBJ2-5	CASSPPDEEETQYF	TGTGCCAGCAGCCCCCCGGACGAGGAAGAGACCCAGTACTTC
few	TRBV20-1	-	TRBJ1-1	CSARDPPQAFF	TGCAGTGCTAGAGACCCACCTCAAGCTTTCTTT
few	TRBV2	-	TRBJ1-6	CASSPAGTGNSPLHF	TGTGCCAGCAGTCCCGCCGGGACGGGCAATTCACCCCTCCACTTT
many	TRBV28	TRBD1	TRBJ1-1	CASSPRQGISTEAFF	TGTGCCAGCAGTCCCCGACAGGGGATTAGCACTGAAGCTTTCTTT
many	TRBV3-1	-	TRBJ1-1	CASSQDPWTANTEAFF	TGTGCCAGCAGCCAAGACCCGTGGACGGCGAACACTGAAGCTTTCTTT
-	TRBV19	-	TRBJ1-1	CASSIDGGMNTEAFF	TGTGCCAGTAGTATAGACGGAGGGATGAACACTGAAGCTTTCTTT
-	TRBV20-1	TRBD1	TRBJ2-7	CSATPRDRDEYEQYF	TGCAGTGCAACCCCCCGGGACAGGGATGAGTACGAGCAGTACTTC
-	TRBV20-1	-	TRBJ1-2	CSARRGLATRDLGDYGYTF	TGCAGTGCTAGACGAGGGCTCGCGACCCGGGACCTGGGGGACTATGGCTACACCTTC
-	TRBV20-1	TRBD1	TRBJ1-2	CSARDRADYGYTF	TGCAGTGCTAGGGACAGGGCCGACTATGGCTACACCTTC
many	TRBV6-1	-	TRBJ2-6	CASSIGVIGANVLTF	TGTGCCAGCAGTATAGGGGTGATTGGGGCCAACGTCCTGACTTTC
-	TRBV12-3/TRBV12-4	-	TRBJ1-1	CASSFKGPGLTEAFF	TGTGCCAGCAGTTTTAAGGGCCCCGGGTTGACTGAAGCTTTCTTT
-	TRBV7-9	TRBD2	TRBJ2-5	CASSNLAGEGETQYF	TGTGCCAGCAGCAATCTAGCGGGAGAGGGTGAGACCCAGTACTTC
many	TRBV20-1	-	TRBJ1-4	CSAPSAAGDEKLFF	TGCAGTGCTCCATCTGCCGCAGGGGATGAAAAACTGTTTTTT
-	TRBV5-6	-	TRBJ2-7	CASSPRGAHYEQYF	TGTGCCAGCAGCCCCCGAGGAGCGCACTACGAGCAGTACTTC
few	TRBV27	-	TRBJ2-6	CASSPALTPSGANVLTF	TGTGCCAGCAGTCCGGCCCTAACACCCTCTGGGGCCAACGTCCTGACTTTC
-	TRBV20-1	TRBD1	TRBJ2-5	CSARGRTGARGGTQYF	TGCAGTGCTAGAGGGCGGACAGGGGCCAGGGGGGGGACCCAGTACTTC
many	TRBV28	-	TRBJ2-7	CAVTGSGPYEQYF	TGTGCCGTCACGGGTAGCGGACCCTACGAGCAGTACTTC
few	TRBV7-2	TRBD1	TRBJ1-3	CASSSLTGGAGGNTIYF	TGTGCCAGCAGCTCCCTAACAGGGGGCGCGGGTGGAAACACCATATATTTT
many	TRBV18	-	TRBJ1-1	CASLGVNTEAFF	TGTGCCAGCTTAGGGGTGAACACTGAAGCTTTCTTT
-	TRBV29-1	-	TRBJ1-1	CSVGVFSNTEAFF	TGCAGCGTTGGGGTCTTCTCGAACACTGAAGCTTTCTTT
few	TRBV10-3	-	TRBJ2-3	CAIRGGSGTDTQYF	TGTGCCATCCGCGGTGGGAGCGGCACAGATACGCAGTATTTT
many	TRBV6-1	-	TRBJ1-4	CASSELRVEKLFF	TGTGCCAGCAGTGAATTGAGGGTTGAAAAACTGTTTTTT
many	TRBV20-1	TRBD2	TRBJ2-7	CSATGLAGNYEQYF	TGCAGTGCTACGGGACTAGCGGGGAATTACGAGCAGTACTTC
many	TRBV28	-	TRBJ2-7	CASSPGSRELSYEQYF	TGTGCCAGCAGTCCAGGGAGTCGGGAGCTCTCCTACGAGCAGTACTTC
-	TRBV12-3/TRBV12-4	-	TRBJ2-1	CASSLALTGEQFF	TGTGCCAGCAGTTTAGCGCTGACGGGTGAGCAGTTCTTC
-	TRBV27	TRBD1	TRBJ2-3	CASTPPGQAHDTDTQYF	TGTGCCAGCACGCCGCCGGGACAGGCGCACGACACAGATACGCAGTATTTT
many	TRBV29-1	-	TRBJ2-7	CSVVRPSSYEQYF	TGCAGCGTTGTCAGACCCAGCTCCTACGAGCAGTACTTC
-	TRBV28	TRBD2	TRBJ2-1	CASGRGGEQFF	TGTGCTAGCGGGAGGGGGGGTGAGCAGTTCTTC
many	TRBV28	-	TRBJ2-7	CASSLIATGLGNYEQYF	TGTGCCAGCAGTTTAATAGCGACAGGACTCGGTAACTACGAGCAGTACTTC
-	TRBV11-2	-	TRBJ2-1	CASSLVQGGNEQFF	TGTGCCAGCAGCTTAGTACAGGGTGGGAATGAGCAGTTCTTC